Listed below are T cell receptor beta chains from one sample, sequenced in a study of shared clonotypes between healthy human individuals. Assay: immunoSEQ multiplex PCR; the TCRdb copy retains only in-frame clones and omits some. Counted here are over 2 million clones, approximately 90% occurring once; the ten biggest clones make up around 0.35%. Sequencing was carried out using naive CD4+ T cells from PBMCs. All receptors derive from a man in his late teens or twenties in good health. Some clones in this sample may be carry-over from other donors' samples. Both conserved end residues are part of each CDR3. The order of the fields is D gene, V gene, J gene, clone size, CDR3 DNA, CDR3 protein. D genes are given only for firm matches. Only some rows state a clone size, as once, few, many or a class for expanded clones.

>TRBD1|TRBV7-9|TRBJ1-2|.
TGTGCCAGCAGCTTAGGACAGGGGCCGAACTATGGCTACACCTTC
CASSLGQGPNYGYTF
>TRBD1|TRBV6-1|TRBJ1-3|.
TGTGCCAGCAGCTGGACAGGGGACGGAAACACCATATATTTT
CASSWTGDGNTIYF
>.|TRBV6-6|TRBJ1-2|.
TGTGCCAGCAGGGAAGGGGGGCGTGGCTACACCTTC
CASREGGRGYTF
>.|TRBV2|TRBJ1-5|few
TGTGCCAGCATGCGGGACGGATGGGGCAATCAGCCCCAGCATTTT
CASMRDGWGNQPQHF
>TRBD1|TRBV28|TRBJ1-2|once
TGTGCCAGCAGTTTAAGACCGGGACAGGGATCGCGGGGCTACACCTTC
CASSLRPGQGSRGYTF
>TRBD1|TRBV30|TRBJ2-3|.
TGTGCCCGATCGGGGACAGCCGCCGGCACAGATACGCAGTATTTT
CARSGTAAGTDTQYF
>.|TRBV27|TRBJ2-4|.
TGTGCCAGCGGGGGAAGGGGACTAGCCAAAAACATTCAGTACTTC
CASGGRGLAKNIQYF
>.|TRBV9|TRBJ2-7|.
TGTGCCAGCAGCGTATCGGCAGGTCGCGGGCAGTACTTC
CASSVSAGRGQYF
>.|TRBV5-1|TRBJ2-7|.
TGCGCCAGCAGCTTGGCCGGTGGCAGGACCGGCGAGCAGTACTTC
CASSLAGGRTGEQYF
>.|TRBV4-2|TRBJ2-4|.
TGTGCCAGCAGCCAAGGTCGACAGGACATTCAGTACTTC
CASSQGRQDIQYF
>.|TRBV19|TRBJ1-2|.
TGTGCCAGTAGTATTGGGATGATCTATGGCTACACCTTC
CASSIGMIYGYTF
>.|TRBV10-3|TRBJ2-3|once
TGTGCCATCAGCCCCCGAGGGGGCACAGATACGCAGTATTTT
CAISPRGGTDTQYF
>.|TRBV5-4|TRBJ1-1|.
TGTGCCAGCAGCAAAAACCGGGACACCAAGAACACTGAAGCTTTCTTT
CASSKNRDTKNTEAFF
>.|TRBV7-3|TRBJ2-5|.
TGTGCCAGCAGCAGGGGGGTTAGAGAGACCCAGTACTTC
CASSRGVRETQYF
>.|TRBV7-9|TRBJ2-1|.
TGTGCCAGCAGCTTAGGAGCACGGGCGGAGTGGCGTTCCTACAATGAGCAGTTCTTC
CASSLGARAEWRSYNEQFF
>.|TRBV15|TRBJ2-7|.
TGTGCCACCAGCAGAGGGAACAGGCTAAGCTCCTACGAGCAGTACTTC
CATSRGNRLSSYEQYF
>TRBD1|TRBV4-1|TRBJ1-5|.
TGCGCCAGCAGCCAAAGGGGGCGAGGGGAAGATAGCAATCAGCCCCAGCATTTT
CASSQRGRGEDSNQPQHF
>TRBD1|TRBV18|TRBJ1-2|.
TGTGCCAGCTCACTACAACAGGGGAACTATGGCTACACCTTC
CASSLQQGNYGYTF
>.|TRBV11-2|TRBJ1-1|.
TGTGCCAGCAGCTCGACAATGAACACTGAAGCTTTCTTT
CASSSTMNTEAFF
>.|TRBV6-6|TRBJ2-7|.
TGTGCCAGCAGTTTCGAAGACGTCGGGAGTAGATACGAGCAGTACTTC
CASSFEDVGSRYEQYF
>TRBD1|TRBV9|TRBJ2-1|.
TGTGCCAGCAGCTTGATAGGGACAGGGTTGGGCAATGAGCAGTTCTTC
CASSLIGTGLGNEQFF
>TRBD1|TRBV2|TRBJ2-7|.
TGTGCCAGCAGTGAAGCCAGGGGGCCCTACGAGCAGTACTTC
CASSEARGPYEQYF
>.|TRBV6-6|TRBJ2-7|.
TGTGCCAGCAGTTATTCCGTGGTGGAAGGCTACGAGCAGTACTTC
CASSYSVVEGYEQYF
>TRBD2|TRBV5-1|TRBJ2-1|.
TGCGCCAGCAGCCCGCCGGGACTAGCAGATTACAATGAGCAGTTCTTC
CASSPPGLADYNEQFF
>.|TRBV28|TRBJ2-7|.
TGTGCCAGCAGTTTCTCGAGGACTCTATACGAGCAGTACTTC
CASSFSRTLYEQYF
>.|TRBV5-1|TRBJ2-5|.
TGCGCCAGCAGCCCTGGAGCAGGTTCGGTGGGATTAAAGACCCAGTACTTC
CASSPGAGSVGLKTQYF
>.|TRBV7-3|TRBJ2-3|.
TGTGCCAGCAGCGACCAGACAACAGATACGCAGTATTTT
CASSDQTTDTQYF
>.|TRBV7-9|TRBJ2-1|.
TGTGCCAGCACTGACAATGAGCAGTTCTTC
CASTDNEQFF
>TRBD1|TRBV4-1|TRBJ2-1|.
TGCGCCAGCACCGACAGGGGGAGCGACTACAATGAGCAGTTCTTC
CASTDRGSDYNEQFF
>.|TRBV2|TRBJ1-4|.
TGTGCCAGCAGTGACCGGGGTAGCGCTGCAACTAATGAAAAACTGTTTTTT
CASSDRGSAATNEKLFF
>TRBD1|TRBV12-5|TRBJ2-1|.
TGTGCTAGTGGTTCCCCACAGGGGGGATTCTCCTACAATGAGCAGTTCTTC
CASGSPQGGFSYNEQFF
>.|TRBV7-2|TRBJ2-1|.
TGTGCCAGCAGCTTAGCGCAGGGATTGGGGAATGAGCAGTTCTTC
CASSLAQGLGNEQFF
>.|TRBV9|TRBJ2-4|.
TGTGCCAGCAGCGTAGCGGGAGGGGGCCTTACTGGTGGAGGCATTCAGTACTTC
CASSVAGGGLTGGGIQYF
>TRBD2|TRBV2|TRBJ2-1|.
TGTGCCAGCAGCCCCATACTAGCGGGAGTCCTTGAGCAGTTCTTC
CASSPILAGVLEQFF
>.|TRBV9|TRBJ1-5|.
TGTGCCCACAGTCCCACATATAGCAATCAGCCCCAGCATTTT
CAHSPTYSNQPQHF
>.|TRBV28|TRBJ1-3|.
TGTGCCAGCACTAGGCCAGGGACACCTGGAAACACCATATATTTT
CASTRPGTPGNTIYF
>TRBD2|TRBV2|TRBJ2-2|.
TGTGCCAGCAGTCCTAGCGGTCGAGGGGCCGGGGAGCTGTTTTTT
CASSPSGRGAGELFF
>.|TRBV6-1|TRBJ2-5|.
TGTGCCAGCAGTGACCCTCCGGGGTCTAGCAGGGAGACCCAGTACTTC
CASSDPPGSSRETQYF
>.|TRBV7-2|TRBJ1-2|.
TGTGCCAGCAGCTTGCCTAGGGGCTATGGCTACACCTTC
CASSLPRGYGYTF
>TRBD2|TRBV7-3|TRBJ2-5|.
TGTGCCAGCAGCTTAAATCGAGCGGGAGGCGCGGAGACCCAGTACTTC
CASSLNRAGGAETQYF
>TRBD2|TRBV7-3|TRBJ2-7|.
TGTGCCAGCAGTATCCCTAGCGGGATTTACGAGCAGTACTTC
CASSIPSGIYEQYF
>.|TRBV11-2|TRBJ2-3|.
TGTGCCAGCAGCGCTGCGAGGGCTACAGATACGCAGTATTTT
CASSAARATDTQYF
>.|TRBV9|TRBJ1-2|.
TGTGCCAGTTCCCTCATGGGGGCAGGGGCTAACTATGGCTACACCTTC
CASSLMGAGANYGYTF
>.|TRBV5-4|TRBJ1-4|.
TGTGCCAGCAGCTTGGTCCAGGGGCCTAATGAAAAACTGTTTTTT
CASSLVQGPNEKLFF
>.|TRBV18|TRBJ2-3|once
TGTGCCAGCTCACCACAAGGGACAGATACGCAGTATTTT
CASSPQGTDTQYF
>.|TRBV6-1|TRBJ2-3|.
TGTGCCAGCAGACGGACTAGCACAGATACGCAGTATTTT
CASRRTSTDTQYF
>TRBD2|TRBV7-2|TRBJ2-7|.
TGTGCCAGCAGCTTCAGACGTTCTAGCGGGATTAACCACGAGCAGTACTTC
CASSFRRSSGINHEQYF